Listed here are 4 T cell receptor beta chains from one sample, sequenced in a study of T cells in Graves' hyperthyroidism and ophthalmopathy. From RNA transcripts, TCR beta CDR3 regions were amplified. Primed by the HTBI set, a first-round RT-PCR was run on the TCR CDR3. Each CDR3 protein is one row after TCRdb ran MiXCR on the multiplex PCR reads. The table has fewer than 450,000 distinct CDR3 sequences, about a sixth seen once. The specimen was blood. The source is a woman between 25 and 40 years old with Graves' hyperthyroidism that later progressed to Graves' ophthalmopathy.

This clonotype has at least ten counts. CDR3 in amino acids: CATKTGRGEAFF. The DNA for the CDR3 is TGTGCCACCAAAACAGGGAGGGGTGAGGCTTTCTTT. The V and J genes are TRBV3-1 and TRBJ1-1, with D perhaps TRBD1 (6 bases). There are 12 residues in the CDR3. The germline V and J ends were trimmed by 10 bases and 11 bases, with 20 bases remaining between them. From germline, CDR1 is LGHDT and CDR2 YNNKEL (reference sequence).

This clonotype was seen repeatedly, ten times or more. The rearrangement joins TRBV2 to TRBJ2-3, with 10 bases aligning to TRBD2. V trimming: 7 bases; J trimming: 2 bases; junction bases outside the gene matches: 12. The CDR3 has 17 amino acids. Looked up from germline, CDR1 is SNHLY and CDR2 is FYNNEI. In nucleotides, the CDR3 is TGTGCCAGCATAAAGAGGCTAGCGGGAGACCCCACAGATACGCAGTATTTT. Its protein is CASIKRLAGDPTDTQYF.

The CDR3 DNA reads as TGCGCCAGCAGCGTCGGACAGGGGGCTAACGAGCAGTACTTC. This codes for CASSVGQGANEQYF. This chain uses TRBV5-1 with TRBJ2-7; 11 bases fit TRBD1. The ends lost 4 bases at V and 5 bases at J; junction bases unmatched: 5. The CDR3 is 14 amino acids. Germline loops: CDR1 SGHRS, CDR2 YFSETQ.

The J gene is TRBJ1-2, the V gene TRBV6-1, with D tentatively TRBD1 (6 bases). Per the germline V gene, CDR1 is MNHNS and CDR2 is SASEGT. This CDR3 is 16 amino acids long. The V end lost 5 bases, the J end lost 5 bases, and 21 bases lay between the germline ends. CDR3 residues: CASSSHRAPFAYGYTF. CDR3 in DNA: TGTGCCAGCAGTAGCCACAGGGCCCCTTTTGCTTATGGCTACACCTTC.